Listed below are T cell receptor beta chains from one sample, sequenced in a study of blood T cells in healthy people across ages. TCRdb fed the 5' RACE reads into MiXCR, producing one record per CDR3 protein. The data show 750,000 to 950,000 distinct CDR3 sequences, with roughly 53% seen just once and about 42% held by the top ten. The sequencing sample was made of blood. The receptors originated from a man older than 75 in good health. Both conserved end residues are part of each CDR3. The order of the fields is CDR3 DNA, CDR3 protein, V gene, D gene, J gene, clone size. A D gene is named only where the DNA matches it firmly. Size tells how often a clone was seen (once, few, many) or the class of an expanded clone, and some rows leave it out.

DNA: TGTGCCAGCAGCCAAGCGGCGGGAGGGCCAAATGAGCAGTACTTC
CDR3: CASSQAAGGPNEQYF
V: TRBV14
D: TRBD2
J: TRBJ2-7
size: -

DNA: TGTGCCAGCAGGGCGGACAGCCTGTCTAACTATGGCTACACCTTC
CDR3: CASRADSLSNYGYTF
V: TRBV2
D: -
J: TRBJ1-2
size: -

DNA: TGTGCCAGCAGCCGGAAGGGTACCGAGCAGTACTTC
CDR3: CASSRKGTEQYF
V: TRBV6-5
D: -
J: TRBJ2-7
size: -

DNA: TGCAGCGTTGACGGCTACCTGGTGGGTGAGCAGTACTTC
CDR3: CSVDGYLVGEQYF
V: TRBV29-1
D: -
J: TRBJ2-5
size: -

DNA: TGCAGTGCCCCTATTCCGGGCGGGGGAAACATTCAGTACTTC
CDR3: CSAPIPGGGNIQYF
V: TRBV20-1
D: TRBD2
J: TRBJ2-4
size: -

DNA: TGCAGTGCTAGAGACCCACTGCTACCAGACAATGAGCAGTTCTTC
CDR3: CSARDPLLPDNEQFF
V: TRBV20-1
D: -
J: TRBJ2-1
size: -

DNA: TGTGCCAGCACCCCTTCCCCGGACAGATCCTACGAGCAGTACTTC
CDR3: CASTPSPDRSYEQYF
V: TRBV4-2
D: -
J: TRBJ2-7
size: -

DNA: TGTGCCAGCCGACTAGCGAGGAACACCGGGGAGCTGTTTTTT
CDR3: CASRLARNTGELFF
V: TRBV12-3/TRBV12-4
D: TRBD2
J: TRBJ2-2
size: once

DNA: TGTGCCAGCCAAAAACCCAAGCTAGCGGGTGCCCAGTACAATGAGCAGTTCTTC
CDR3: CASQKPKLAGAQYNEQFF
V: TRBV7-8
D: TRBD2
J: TRBJ2-1
size: -

DNA: TGTGCCAGCAGCCCACGGGACTTTGGGCCAGATACGCAGTATTTT
CDR3: CASSPRDFGPDTQYF
V: TRBV7-2
D: -
J: TRBJ2-3
size: once

DNA: TGTGCCAGCAGACTCCCAGGGGGGAATTCACCCCTCCACTTT
CDR3: CASRLPGGNSPLHF
V: TRBV7-9
D: TRBD1
J: TRBJ1-6
size: -

DNA: TGTGCCAGCAGTTTAACGGGACTAGCGACCAGCTCCTACAATGAGCAGTTCTTC
CDR3: CASSLTGLATSSYNEQFF
V: TRBV12-3/TRBV12-4
D: TRBD2
J: TRBJ2-1
size: -

DNA: TGTGCCAGCAGTGAACCAAGAGGAGGTACAGGGTACGAGCAGTACTTC
CDR3: CASSEPRGGTGYEQYF
V: TRBV28
D: -
J: TRBJ2-7
size: -

DNA: TGTGCCAGCAGCCAAGATCTTAGCGGGAGTCGTACGAATGAGCAGTTCTTC
CDR3: CASSQDLSGSRTNEQFF
V: TRBV3-1
D: TRBD2
J: TRBJ2-1
size: -

DNA: TGTGCCAGCAGCCAAGATGCTACAGGGCGCAATCAGCCCCAGCATTTT
CDR3: CASSQDATGRNQPQHF
V: TRBV3-1
D: -
J: TRBJ1-5
size: few

DNA: TGCAGCGCTGACCCCGGGGCGGGTGAGCAGTTCTTC
CDR3: CSADPGAGEQFF
V: TRBV29-1
D: -
J: TRBJ2-1
size: -

DNA: TGTGCCATCAGTGCCGGGACAGATTTCCAAGAGACCCAGTACTTC
CDR3: CAISAGTDFQETQYF
V: TRBV10-3
D: TRBD1
J: TRBJ2-5
size: -

DNA: TGTGCCAGCAGCACGAGACCCTTCCTAGCGGGAGGCTCCTACAATGAGCAGTTCTTC
CDR3: CASSTRPFLAGGSYNEQFF
V: TRBV11-2
D: TRBD2
J: TRBJ2-1
size: -

DNA: TGTGCCAGCACGGGACAGGGGGCCAATGAGCAGTTCTTC
CDR3: CASTGQGANEQFF
V: TRBV6-5
D: TRBD1
J: TRBJ2-1
size: once

DNA: TGCAGCGTTGAAGGGGTAGGACAGGGATCCTACGAGCAGTACTTC
CDR3: CSVEGVGQGSYEQYF
V: TRBV29-1
D: TRBD1
J: TRBJ2-7
size: medium-sized

DNA: TGTGCCAGCGGGAGCCGGGGGGAAAAGACCCAGTACTTC
CDR3: CASGSRGEKTQYF
V: TRBV5-4
D: TRBD2
J: TRBJ2-5
size: -

DNA: TGTGCCAGCAGCTTAGCGGCAGGGAGGCCTGGAAACACCATATATTTT
CDR3: CASSLAAGRPGNTIYF
V: TRBV13
D: -
J: TRBJ1-3
size: -

DNA: TGCGCCAGCAGCTTGACCCAGGGGCAGCGGGGGAATGAGCAGTTCTTC
CDR3: CASSLTQGQRGNEQFF
V: TRBV5-1
D: TRBD2
J: TRBJ2-1
size: -

DNA: TGTGCCACCAGTGACTCAGGGGGCTTGTCTGAAAAACTGTTTTTT
CDR3: CATSDSGGLSEKLFF
V: TRBV24-1
D: TRBD1
J: TRBJ1-4
size: -

DNA: TGTGCCAGCAGCCCGGAGGCCGCCAATGAAAAACTGTTTTTT
CDR3: CASSPEAANEKLFF
V: TRBV4-2
D: -
J: TRBJ1-4
size: few

DNA: TGTGCCAGCAGCCAAGGGGACTACTCTTTGGGGGAGCAGTACTTC
CDR3: CASSQGDYSLGEQYF
V: TRBV3-1
D: TRBD2
J: TRBJ2-7
size: few

DNA: TGTGCCAGCACCGAAGCAGGGCCAGGCAATGAGCAGTTCTTC
CDR3: CASTEAGPGNEQFF
V: TRBV7-2
D: -
J: TRBJ2-1
size: -

DNA: TGTGCCAGCAGCCGTCGACTAACCAATGAGCAGTTCTTC
CDR3: CASSRRLTNEQFF
V: TRBV7-4
D: -
J: TRBJ2-1
size: -

DNA: TGTGCCAGCAGTCCCGGGACTAGATCAACTGGCAATGAGCAGTTCTTC
CDR3: CASSPGTRSTGNEQFF
V: TRBV12-3/TRBV12-4
D: TRBD2
J: TRBJ2-1
size: few

DNA: TGTGCCAGCAGGATAGCGGGACGGGTCTACGAGCAGTACTTC
CDR3: CASRIAGRVYEQYF
V: TRBV12-3/TRBV12-4
D: TRBD2
J: TRBJ2-7
size: -